This T cell receptor (beta chain) was sequenced for a study of blood T cell repertoires in COVID-19. Study summary: Italy, Spain and the United States were the sources of the convalescent and acute COVID-19 samples. The analysed material was cDNA or gDNA that came from T cells, B-cell-depleted T cells, or PBMCs.

In the source study's methods: Estimated nucleated cell counts came from reference gene primer amplification. Assay: immunoSEQ multiplex PCR; the TCRdb copy retains only in-frame clones and omits some. V, J and clone size are those of that table, while D and trimming were read from the DNA. This table holds under 300,000 clones, 65% to 85% found once. Two negative PCRs, clearance, or symptom resolution had been documented for recovered Cohort 3 donors. This clone was recorded only once. The CDR3 contains 15 residues. J lost 6 bases, V lost 2 bases, and 3 bases had no gene match. Germline values: CDR1 KGHDR, CDR2 SFDVKD.

The V and J genes are TRBV24-1 and TRBJ2-4, with TRBD1 identical over 10 bases. The material sequenced was PBMCs or T cells enriched from blood (not recorded which). The TCR sequence derives from a man in his forties or fifties who had recovered from COVID-19. CDR3: CATSDSGQGGNIQYF. CDR3 sequence (DNA): TGTGCCACCAGTGATTCAGGACAGGGGGGAAACATTCAGTACTTC.